The present T cell receptor beta chain was sequenced within a study of T cell changes during pregnancy in multiple sclerosis. The germline CDR1 and CDR2 sequences are SGHVS and FQNEAQ. J was trimmed by 1 base and V by 8 bases; bases with no gene match: 6. This CDR3 has 14 amino acids. Generated by immunoSEQ multiplex PCR, the TCRdb table keeps only in-frame clones and is missing some. The repertoire consists of 8,000 or so clones, with 70% to 90% occurring once and the leading ten covering roughly 10%. This receptor was obtained from a female donor in good health, enrolled as a control in a pregnancy study. The specimen was CD8+ T cells from peripheral blood mononuclear cells, collected in the first trimester of pregnancy. The V and J genes are TRBV7-8 and TRBJ2-7, with 9 bases fitting TRBD2. CDR3: CASLASGVSYEQYF. The DNA of the CDR3 is TGTGCCAGCTTAGCTAGCGGGGTTTCCTACGAGCAGTACTTC.